The entry that follows covers one T cell receptor beta chain sequence. This sample was included in a study of blood T cell repertoires in COVID-19. Study background: Both acute and convalescent COVID-19 samples were obtained from the United States, Italy and Spain.

In the original processing: Estimates of nucleated cell counts were drawn from the amplification of reference gene primers. Assay: immunoSEQ multiplex PCR; the TCRdb copy retains only in-frame clones and omits some. That table supplies the V and J calls and clone size; D and trimming were determined from the DNA. The table records about 58,000 clones, roughly nine tenths of them present only once. Trimming shortened V by 5 bases and J by 5 bases, and 12 bases separated the two germline ends. CDR1 and CDR2 from the germline V gene are MNHEY and SMNVEV (reference sequence). This CDR3 comprises 13 residues.

Sequenced sample: peripheral blood. The receptor was derived from a woman aged 70-85 years with active COVID-19. The V and J genes are TRBV27 and TRBJ1-1; possible D gene TRBD1, 5 bases. The CDR3 loop is CASSLTVVTEAFF. For the CDR3, the DNA is TGTGCCAGCAGTCTGACAGTCGTAACTGAAGCTTTCTTT.